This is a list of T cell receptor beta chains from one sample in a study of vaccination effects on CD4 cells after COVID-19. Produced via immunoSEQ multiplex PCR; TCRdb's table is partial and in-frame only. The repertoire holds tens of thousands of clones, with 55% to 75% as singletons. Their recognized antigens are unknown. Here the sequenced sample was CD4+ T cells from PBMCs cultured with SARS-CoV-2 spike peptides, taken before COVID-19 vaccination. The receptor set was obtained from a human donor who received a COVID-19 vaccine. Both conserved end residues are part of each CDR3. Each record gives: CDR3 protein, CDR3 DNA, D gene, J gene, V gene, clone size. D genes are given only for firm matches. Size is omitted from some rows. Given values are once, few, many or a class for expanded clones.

CAWSVEVPGPGFF | TGTGCCTGGAGTGTAGAGGTCCCAGGCCCAGGGTTTTTT | NA | TRBJ1-4 | TRBV30 | NA
CASSYRRGRSNQPQHF | TGTGCCAGCAGTTATCGAAGGGGACGGAGCAATCAGCCCCAGCATTTT | NA | TRBJ1-5 | TRBV6-2/TRBV6-3 | NA
CAISEQGYGYTF | TGTGCCATCAGTGAACAGGGTTATGGCTACACCTTC | NA | TRBJ1-2 | TRBV10-3 | NA
CASNRGGSYEQYF | TGTGCCAGCAACCGAGGGGGTTCCTACGAGCAGTACTTC | NA | TRBJ2-7 | TRBV9 | NA
CASRRDRRAETQYF | TGTGCCAGCAGACGGGACCGACGAGCAGAGACCCAGTACTTC | NA | TRBJ2-5 | TRBV6-5 | NA
CASSPTLEQPQHF | TGTGCCAGCAGTCCTACGCTAGAACAGCCCCAGCATTTT | NA | TRBJ1-5 | TRBV6-5 | NA
CASSPRQGTSIGSYEQYF | TGTGCCAGCAGTCCACGACAGGGTACCTCGATCGGCTCCTACGAGCAGTACTTC | TRBD1 | TRBJ2-7 | TRBV6-6 | NA
CASSFGTSGSSYEQYF | TGCGCCAGCAGCTTCGGGACTAGCGGGAGCTCCTACGAGCAGTACTTC | TRBD2 | TRBJ2-7 | TRBV5-1 | NA
CASSPNGQGGNNEQFF | TGTGCCAGCTCACCGAACGGGCAGGGGGGGAACAATGAGCAGTTCTTC | NA | TRBJ2-1 | TRBV18 | NA
CAWSAAEPYEQYF | TGTGCCTGGAGTGCAGCGGAACCCTACGAGCAGTACTTC | NA | TRBJ2-7 | TRBV30 | NA
CASSHSRARRGEQFF | TGTGCCAGCAGCCATTCTCGGGCCCGAAGGGGGGAGCAGTTCTTC | NA | TRBJ2-1 | TRBV7-2 | NA
CASSPSGEEFGKLFF | TGCGCCAGCAGTCCCTCGGGGGAGGAATTCGGAAAACTGTTTTTT | NA | TRBJ1-4 | TRBV5-1 | NA
CASSLAAGGALGELFF | TGTGCCAGCAGCTTGGCTGCGGGGGGAGCGCTCGGGGAGCTGTTTTTT | TRBD2 | TRBJ2-2 | TRBV5-6 | few